Listed below are T cell receptor beta chains from one sample, sequenced in a study of T cell responses to AZD1222 COVID-19 vaccine. Profiled with immunoSEQ multiplex PCR; TCRdb holds only in-frame clones, not every one. The sample records some 120,000 clones, 89% being singletons. The source was peripheral blood, collected on day 0 of AZD1222 vaccination. Receptors were obtained from an adult in good health. The CDR3 runs from the conserved cysteine through the conserved F or W. D genes are given only for firm matches. A clone size is listed for some rows: how often the clone was seen (once, few, many), or a class if it is expanded.

>NA|TRBV6-1|TRBJ1-6|few
TGTGCCAGCAGTGAAGTTCAGTCGAATTCACCCCTCCACTTT
CASSEVQSNSPLHF
>NA|TRBV24-1|TRBJ2-1|NA
TGTGCCACCAGTGATTTTCGGGACAACTACAATGAGCAGTTCTTC
CATSDFRDNYNEQFF
>TRBD1|TRBV28|TRBJ1-5|NA
TGTGCCAGCAGTTCCACCGGGACAGTCTTGAGGCCCCAGCATTTT
CASSSTGTVLRPQHF
>TRBD2|TRBV3-1/TRBV3-2|TRBJ2-2|NA
TGTGCCAGCAGCCCCTTCTTCGGAGCGGGAGGGCCCTCCACCGGGGAGCTGTTTTTT
CASSPFFGAGGPSTGELFF
>TRBD1|TRBV24-1|TRBJ1-2|NA
TGTGCCACCAGTGACTATGGGACAGACTATGGCTACACCTTC
CATSDYGTDYGYTF
>NA|TRBV14|TRBJ2-1|NA
TGTGCCAGCAGCCAAGAATTATCCTCCTACAATGAGCAGTTCTTC
CASSQELSSYNEQFF
>TRBD1|TRBV10-3|TRBJ2-2|NA
TGTGCCATCGGTGTTGGGACAGGGCATGCCGGGGAGCTGTTTTTT
CAIGVGTGHAGELFF
>NA|TRBV7-9|TRBJ2-6|NA
TGTGCCAGCAGCTTGGGGCAGGGAAGAACTGGGGCCAACGTCCTGACTTTC
CASSLGQGRTGANVLTF
>TRBD1|TRBV6-5|TRBJ1-1|NA
TGTGCCAGCAGTTCGACAGGGGACTTTGAAGCTTTCTTT
CASSSTGDFEAFF
>NA|TRBV6-5|TRBJ2-1|NA
TGTGCCAGCAGACCCGGGACACGGTTTTACAATGAGCAGTTCTTC
CASRPGTRFYNEQFF